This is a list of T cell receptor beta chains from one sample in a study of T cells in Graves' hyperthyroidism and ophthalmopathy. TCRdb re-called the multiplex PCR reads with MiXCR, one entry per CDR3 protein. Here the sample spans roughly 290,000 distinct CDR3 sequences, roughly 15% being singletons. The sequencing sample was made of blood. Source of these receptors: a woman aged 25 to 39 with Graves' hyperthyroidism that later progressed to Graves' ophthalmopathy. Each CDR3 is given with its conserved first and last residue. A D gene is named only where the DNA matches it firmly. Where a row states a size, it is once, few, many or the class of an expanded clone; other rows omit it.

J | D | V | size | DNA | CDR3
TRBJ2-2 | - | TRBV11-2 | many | TGTGCCAGCGGATCTAGGGCTGTAACGACCGGGGAGCTGTTTTTT | CASGSRAVTTGELFF
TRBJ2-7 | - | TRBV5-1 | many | TGCGCCAGCAGCGGGGAGGCTAACTACGAGCAGTACTTC | CASSGEANYEQYF
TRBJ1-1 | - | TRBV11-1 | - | TGTGCCAGCAGGCAGCCGGGACTTTTAGCTTTCTTT | CASRQPGLLAFF
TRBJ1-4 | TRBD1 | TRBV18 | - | TGTGCCAGCTCACCCCGGACAGGTGGTGTTGAAAAACTGTTTTTT | CASSPRTGGVEKLFF
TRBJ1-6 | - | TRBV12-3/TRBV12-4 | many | TGTGCCAGCAGTCCCTCGGGGATTAATTCACCCCTCCACTTT | CASSPSGINSPLHF
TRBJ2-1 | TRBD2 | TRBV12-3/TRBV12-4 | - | TGTGCCAGCACCCCGGGACTAGCGGGAGGAAACAATGAGCAGTTCTTC | CASTPGLAGGNNEQFF
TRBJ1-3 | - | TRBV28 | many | TGTGCCAGCAGCCGCGGACAGTCGGAATCCGGAAACACCATATATTTT | CASSRGQSESGNTIYF
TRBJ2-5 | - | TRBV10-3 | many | TGTGCCATCAGTGAGTCCCCAGACCAAGAGACCCAGTACTTC | CAISESPDQETQYF
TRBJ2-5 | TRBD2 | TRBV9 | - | TGTGCCAGCAGCGATCGGGGAGCGGGACCCGAGACCCAGTACTTC | CASSDRGAGPETQYF
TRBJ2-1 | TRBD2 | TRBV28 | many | TGTGCCAGCAGTTTCCGACTAGCGGGCTACAATGAGCAGTTCTTC | CASSFRLAGYNEQFF
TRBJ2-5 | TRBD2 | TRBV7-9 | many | TGTGCCAGCAGCTTAGTGGGTAGCGGGAGAGACCAGTACTTC | CASSLVGSGRDQYF
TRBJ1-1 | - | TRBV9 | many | TGTGCCAGCAGCGTAGCTACGGTTCCCACTGAAGCTTTCTTT | CASSVATVPTEAFF
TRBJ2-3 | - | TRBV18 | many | TGTGCCAGCTCACTTCACGGCACAGATACGCAGTATTTT | CASSLHGTDTQYF
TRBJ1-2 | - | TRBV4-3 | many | TGCGCCAGCAGCCAAGAGGATAGAGTGTCCTCCGGCTACACCTTC | CASSQEDRVSSGYTF
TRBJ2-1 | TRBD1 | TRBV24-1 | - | TGTGCCACCAGTGATTTATGGAGGCAGGGGGCTCCCGGTGAGCAGTTCTTC | CATSDLWRQGAPGEQFF
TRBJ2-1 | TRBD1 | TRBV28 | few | TGTGCCCGCCGGACAGGGTGGAAGCAGGCGAACTCCTACAATGAGCAGTTCTTC | CARRTGWKQANSYNEQFF
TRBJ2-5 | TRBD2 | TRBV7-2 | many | TGTGCCAGCAGCGGGTTTAGCGGGGCTCAAGAGACCCAGTACTTC | CASSGFSGAQETQYF
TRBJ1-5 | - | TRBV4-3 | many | TGCGCCAGCAGCCAAGATCCTCGACAGCCCCAGCATTTT | CASSQDPRQPQHF
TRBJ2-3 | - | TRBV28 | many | TGTGCCAGCAGCCGACTAGTTAGTGCAGATACGCAGTATTTT | CASSRLVSADTQYF
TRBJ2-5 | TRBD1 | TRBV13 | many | TGTGCCAGCAGTCTTATAAGTAGGACAGGGCTCGTGACCCAGTACTTC | CASSLISRTGLVTQYF
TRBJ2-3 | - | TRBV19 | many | TGTGCCAGTTCAAGGAATCAGGGCACAGATACGCAGTATTTT | CASSRNQGTDTQYF
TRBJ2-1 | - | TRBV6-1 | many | TGTGCCAGCAACACTAGAGTGGATGAGCAGTTCTTC | CASNTRVDEQFF
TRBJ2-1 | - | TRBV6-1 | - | TGTGCCAGCAGTACAGGTATTTTATACAATGAGCAGTTCTTC | CASSTGILYNEQFF
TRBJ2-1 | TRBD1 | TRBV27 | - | TGTGCCAGCAGTTCGTTCTTCGAAAAAGACAGGGGAGATGAGCAGTTCTTC | CASSSFFEKDRGDEQFF
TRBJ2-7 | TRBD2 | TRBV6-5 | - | TGTGCCAGCAGTAACTACGGTTCACTAGCGGGGTATGAGCAGTACTTC | CASSNYGSLAGYEQYF
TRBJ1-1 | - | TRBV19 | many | TGTGCCAGTACGCGAACCGCCAGGCACACTGAAGCTTTCTTT | CASTRTARHTEAFF
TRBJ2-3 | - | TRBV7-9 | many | TGTGCCAGCAGCTTGGCTAGCCACAGCACAGATACGCAGTATTTT | CASSLASHSTDTQYF